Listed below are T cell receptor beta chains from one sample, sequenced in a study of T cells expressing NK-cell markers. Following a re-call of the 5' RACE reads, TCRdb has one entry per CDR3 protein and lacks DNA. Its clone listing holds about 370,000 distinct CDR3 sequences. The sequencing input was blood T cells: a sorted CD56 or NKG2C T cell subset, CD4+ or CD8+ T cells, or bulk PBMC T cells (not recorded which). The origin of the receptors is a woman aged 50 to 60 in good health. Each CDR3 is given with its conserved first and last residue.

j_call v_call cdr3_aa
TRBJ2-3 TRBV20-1 CSARRRGQRTSTDTQYF
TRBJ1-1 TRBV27 CASSLGAFRGNMNTEAFF
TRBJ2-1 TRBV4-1 CASSQGSELAGYNEQFF
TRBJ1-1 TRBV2 CASSGDSNTEAFF
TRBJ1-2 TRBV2 CASSGDTSNYGYTF
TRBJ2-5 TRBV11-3 CASSWGGLEEETQYF
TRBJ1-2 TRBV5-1 CASSFWDRGLDGYTF
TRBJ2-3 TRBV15 CATSRGAAGVRDTQYF
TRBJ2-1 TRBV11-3 CASSDRGRNEQFF
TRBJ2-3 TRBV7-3 CASSPYGEGTTPTYTQYF
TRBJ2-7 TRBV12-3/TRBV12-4 CATSGGGRLGEQYF
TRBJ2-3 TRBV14 CASLKEGDTQYF
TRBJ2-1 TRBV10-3 CAISEPTLIYNEQFF
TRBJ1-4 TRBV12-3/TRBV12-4 CASSPRNRGQVLFF
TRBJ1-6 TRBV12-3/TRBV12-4 CASGQSSYNSPLHF
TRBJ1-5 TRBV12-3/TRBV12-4 CASSLPRDKPRSNQPQHF
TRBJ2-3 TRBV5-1 CASSPFRPTDTQYF
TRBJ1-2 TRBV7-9 CASSSFDLLGYTF
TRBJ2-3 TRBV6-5 CASSVSGATQYF
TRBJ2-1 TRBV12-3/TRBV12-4 CASGSGPLSYNEQFF
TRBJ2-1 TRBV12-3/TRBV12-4 CASSLGSGTEQFF
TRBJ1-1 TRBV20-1 CSARGGNTEAFF
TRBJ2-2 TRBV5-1 CASSLQSRTPPGELFF
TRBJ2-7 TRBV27 CASSPRDSKYEQYF
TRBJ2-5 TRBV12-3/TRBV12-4 CASRWDSMGTQYF